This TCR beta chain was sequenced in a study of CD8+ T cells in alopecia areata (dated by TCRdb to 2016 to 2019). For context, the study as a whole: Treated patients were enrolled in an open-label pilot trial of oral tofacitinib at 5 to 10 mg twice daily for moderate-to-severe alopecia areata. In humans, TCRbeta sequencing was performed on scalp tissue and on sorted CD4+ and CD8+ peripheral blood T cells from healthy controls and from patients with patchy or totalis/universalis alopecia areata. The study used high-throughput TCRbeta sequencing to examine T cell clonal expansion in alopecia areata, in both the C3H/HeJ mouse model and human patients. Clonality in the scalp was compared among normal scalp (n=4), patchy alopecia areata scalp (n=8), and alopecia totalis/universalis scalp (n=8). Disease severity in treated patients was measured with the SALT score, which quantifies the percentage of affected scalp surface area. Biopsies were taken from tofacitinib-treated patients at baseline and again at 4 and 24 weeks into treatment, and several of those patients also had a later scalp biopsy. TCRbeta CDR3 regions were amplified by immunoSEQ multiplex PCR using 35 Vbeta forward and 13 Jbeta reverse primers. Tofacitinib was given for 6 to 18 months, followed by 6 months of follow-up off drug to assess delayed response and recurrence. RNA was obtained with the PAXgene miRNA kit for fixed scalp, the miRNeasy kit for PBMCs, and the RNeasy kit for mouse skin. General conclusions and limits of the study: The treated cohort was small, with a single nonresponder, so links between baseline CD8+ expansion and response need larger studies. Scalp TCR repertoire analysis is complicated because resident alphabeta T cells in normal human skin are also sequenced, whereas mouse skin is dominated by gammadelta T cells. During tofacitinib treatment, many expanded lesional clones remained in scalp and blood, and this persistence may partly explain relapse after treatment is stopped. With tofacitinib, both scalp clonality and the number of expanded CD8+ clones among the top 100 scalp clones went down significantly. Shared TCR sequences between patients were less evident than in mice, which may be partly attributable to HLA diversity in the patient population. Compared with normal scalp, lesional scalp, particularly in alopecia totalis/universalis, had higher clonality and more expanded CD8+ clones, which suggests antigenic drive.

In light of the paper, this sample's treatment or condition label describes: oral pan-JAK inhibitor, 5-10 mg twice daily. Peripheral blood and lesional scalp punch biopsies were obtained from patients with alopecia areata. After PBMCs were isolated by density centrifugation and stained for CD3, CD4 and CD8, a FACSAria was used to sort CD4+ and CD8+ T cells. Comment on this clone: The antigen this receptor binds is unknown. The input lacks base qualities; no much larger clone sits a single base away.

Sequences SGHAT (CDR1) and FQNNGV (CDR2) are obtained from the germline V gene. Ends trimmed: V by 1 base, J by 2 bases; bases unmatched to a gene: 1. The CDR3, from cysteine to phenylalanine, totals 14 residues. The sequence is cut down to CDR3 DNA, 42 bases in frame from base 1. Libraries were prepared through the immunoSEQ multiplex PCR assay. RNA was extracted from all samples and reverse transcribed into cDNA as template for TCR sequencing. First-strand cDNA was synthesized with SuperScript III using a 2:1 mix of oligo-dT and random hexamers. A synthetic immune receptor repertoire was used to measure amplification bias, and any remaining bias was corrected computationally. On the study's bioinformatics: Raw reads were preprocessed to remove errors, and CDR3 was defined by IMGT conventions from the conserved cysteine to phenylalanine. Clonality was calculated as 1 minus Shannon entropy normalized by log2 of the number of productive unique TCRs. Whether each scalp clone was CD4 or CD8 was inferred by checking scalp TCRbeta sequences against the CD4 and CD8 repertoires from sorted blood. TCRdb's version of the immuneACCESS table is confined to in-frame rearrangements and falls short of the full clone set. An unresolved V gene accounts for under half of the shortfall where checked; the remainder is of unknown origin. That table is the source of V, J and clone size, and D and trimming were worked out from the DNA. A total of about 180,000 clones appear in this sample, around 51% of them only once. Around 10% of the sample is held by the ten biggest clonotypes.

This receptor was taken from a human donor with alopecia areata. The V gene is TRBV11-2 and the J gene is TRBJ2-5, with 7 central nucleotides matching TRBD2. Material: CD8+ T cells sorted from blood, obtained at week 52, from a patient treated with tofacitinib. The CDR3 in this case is CASSLAGGQETQYF. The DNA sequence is TGTGCCAGCAGCTTAGCCGGGGGGCAAGAGACCCAGTACTTC.